A selection of T cell receptor beta chains follows, all from one sample in a study of vaccination effects on CD4 cells after COVID-19. The data were produced by immunoSEQ multiplex PCR, yet TCRdb's version contains in-frame clones alone and is incomplete. Among tens of thousands of clones, 65% to 85% were seen once, and the ten largest hold 3%. Their target antigens are unknown. The material sequenced was CD4+ T cells from PBMCs cultured without peptide, taken before COVID-19 vaccination. Every receptor here comes from a human donor who received a COVID-19 vaccine. Both conserved end residues are part of each CDR3. D genes are given only for firm matches. Clone size is given for some rows only: seen once, a few or many times, or a class if the clone is expanded.

d_call	v_call	clone_size	j_call	cdr3_nt	cdr3_aa
TRBD1	TRBV2	.	TRBJ1-2	TGTGCCAGCTCAAGACAGGGGCCCTTCTATGGCTACACCTTC	CASSRQGPFYGYTF
.	TRBV28	.	TRBJ2-5	TGTGCCAGCAGTGAGGGCTGGGAGACCCAGTACTTC	CASSEGWETQYF
.	TRBV6-4	.	TRBJ2-7	TGTGCCAGCAGTGGGTGGAGGTACGAGCAGTACTTC	CASSGWRYEQYF
.	TRBV7-3	.	TRBJ1-1	TGTGCCAGCAGCTACCTTGGGGGGGCTGAAGCTTTCTTT	CASSYLGGAEAFF
.	TRBV12-3/TRBV12-4	once	TRBJ2-7	TGTGCCAGCAGGGACAGCTTAACCTACGAGCAGTACTTC	CASRDSLTYEQYF
.	TRBV3-1/TRBV3-2	.	TRBJ1-6	TGTGCCAGCAGTCCGGGACATCTTACCCTCCACTTT	CASSPGHLTLHF
.	TRBV7-2	.	TRBJ1-1	TGTGCCAGCAGCTTCAGCCGCGGGACATTGGCCGGCGAAGCTTTCTTT	CASSFSRGTLAGEAFF
.	TRBV7-9	.	TRBJ1-1	TGTGCCAGCAGCTTAGATGCTGCAGGTCTAGGGACTGAAGCTTTCTTT	CASSLDAAGLGTEAFF
TRBD2	TRBV12-3/TRBV12-4	few	TRBJ2-1	TGTGCCAGCAGTTTATTGCGGGAGAGGGAGCAGTTCTTC	CASSLLREREQFF
TRBD2	TRBV7-9	.	TRBJ2-7	TGTGCCAGCAGCTTAGGCGGGAGCGGCGAGCAGTACTTC	CASSLGGSGEQYF
.	TRBV10-3	once	TRBJ2-1	TGTGCCATGAGACCAGGGGGGCCGGGTGAGCAGTTCTTC	CAMRPGGPGEQFF
.	TRBV7-8	.	TRBJ1-3	TGTGCCAGCAGCTTAGGGGGGTCCGAAGTCACCATATATTTT	CASSLGGSEVTIYF
.	TRBV4-1	few	TRBJ1-2	TGCGCCAGCAGCCTATGGGACACCAATTCTGCCCATGGCTACACCTTC	CASSLWDTNSAHGYTF
.	TRBV12-3/TRBV12-4	.	TRBJ1-1	TGTGCCAGCACCATAGGGGGGAGGTCTGAAGCTTTCTTT	CASTIGGRSEAFF
.	TRBV27	.	TRBJ1-3	TGTGCCAGCCCTCGCCCACAGGGTCCTACCGGAAACACCATATATTTT	CASPRPQGPTGNTIYF
.	TRBV9	once	TRBJ1-4	TGTGCCAGCAGCGTAGGGGTGGGAAAACTGTTTTTT	CASSVGVGKLFF
.	TRBV7-9	.	TRBJ2-7	TGTGCCAGCAGTTACCTCGCACTGGGGGCATCCTACGAGCAGTACTTC	CASSYLALGASYEQYF
.	TRBV10-1	.	TRBJ1-2	TGCGCCAGCAGTGAGTCAGACGGTGTGGAGGGCTACACCTTC	CASSESDGVEGYTF
.	TRBV18	.	TRBJ2-5	TGTGCCAGCTCCCCCGCTGCGGAGACCCAGTACTTC	CASSPAAETQYF
.	TRBV3-1/TRBV3-2	.	TRBJ2-7	TGTGCCAGCAGCCAAGCCGGGGGCGTGGGCGAGCAGTACTTC	CASSQAGGVGEQYF
.	TRBV19	few	TRBJ1-3	TGTGCCAGTAGTAGGGGGCAGTTCTCTGGAAACACCATATATTTT	CASSRGQFSGNTIYF
TRBD1	TRBV11-1	once	TRBJ2-7	TGTGCCAGCAGCCCCGGGACAGCCTTGCACGAGCAGTACTTC	CASSPGTALHEQYF
.	TRBV5-5	.	TRBJ2-6	TGTGCCAGCAGGGAGCGAACAGGTGGCTCTGGGGCCAACGTCCTGACTTTC	CASRERTGGSGANVLTF
.	TRBV12-3/TRBV12-4	once	TRBJ1-2	TGTGCCAGCAGTTTTCGGTATGGCTACACCTTC	CASSFRYGYTF
.	TRBV2	few	TRBJ2-1	TGTGCCAGCAGTGAAAAGGAATACAATGAGCAGTTCTTC	CASSEKEYNEQFF
.	TRBV28	.	TRBJ1-4	TGTGCCAGCAGTTTAGCAGGGTTAGGAGCTAATGAAAAACTGTTTTTT	CASSLAGLGANEKLFF
.	TRBV7-9	few	TRBJ2-3	TGTGCCAGCAGCTTACTAATGACAGGAAGCACAGATACGCAGTATTTT	CASSLLMTGSTDTQYF
.	TRBV11-2	medium-sized	TRBJ1-1	TGTGCCAGCAGCTTAGATATTGGTTACGCTGAAGCTTTCTTT	CASSLDIGYAEAFF
.	TRBV10-3	.	TRBJ2-3	TGTGCCATCAGCCCGGGGGATACGCAGTATTTT	CAISPGDTQYF
TRBD1	TRBV30	.	TRBJ2-7	TGTGCCTGTATCCGCGCGGACAGGGTGGGCGAGCAGTACTTC	CACIRADRVGEQYF
.	TRBV11-2	.	TRBJ2-7	TGTGCCAGCAGACCCTATAGCGGGACAGCTGACGAGCAGTACTTC	CASRPYSGTADEQYF
.	TRBV3-1/TRBV3-2	.	TRBJ1-2	TGTGCCAGCAGCCAAGGTTCGTCTAACTATGGCTACACCTTC	CASSQGSSNYGYTF
.	TRBV3-1/TRBV3-2	once	TRBJ2-3	TGTGCCAGCAGCCAATACGAACTAGTGGGAGTTACGCAGTATTTT	CASSQYELVGVTQYF
TRBD1	TRBV12-3/TRBV12-4	.	TRBJ1-2	TGTGCCAGCAGCGACAGGGGTGACGGCTACACCTTC	CASSDRGDGYTF
.	TRBV19	.	TRBJ1-1	TGTGCCAGTTTGACAGACAGACGGAGAGGGAACACTGAAGCTTTCTTT	CASLTDRRRGNTEAFF
TRBD2	TRBV20-1	.	TRBJ2-1	TGCAGTGCTAGTCCGGCGAGCGGGGGGCGGAGCTCCTACAATGAGCAGTTCTTC	CSASPASGGRSSYNEQFF
.	TRBV19	.	TRBJ1-1	TGTGCCAGTAGTACCCAGTGGGGGGATAGGGGCACTGAAGCTTTCTTT	CASSTQWGDRGTEAFF
.	TRBV2	.	TRBJ2-2	TGTGCCAGCAGACCCGGACTCCCGAACACCGGGGAGCTGTTTTTT	CASRPGLPNTGELFF
.	TRBV19	.	TRBJ1-5	TGTGCCAGTAGTATCTCAGGGGAGGTAAATCAGCCCCAGCATTTT	CASSISGEVNQPQHF
.	TRBV7-7	.	TRBJ1-4	TGTGCTAGCAGCCGATCGGGGGGGGGTAATGAAAAACTGTTTTTT	CASSRSGGGNEKLFF
.	TRBV7-6	.	TRBJ1-1	TGTGCCAGCAGCTTAGAGCCAGGGGAGAGGACTGAAGCTTTCTTT	CASSLEPGERTEAFF
.	TRBV6-6	once	TRBJ2-5	TGTGCCAGCAGTACTGGGTCTTTCCTGGAGACCCAGTACTTC	CASSTGSFLETQYF
.	TRBV19	.	TRBJ2-7	TGTGCCAGTAGACCCCGGGGTGGTCGGGTCGAGCAGTACTTC	CASRPRGGRVEQYF
.	TRBV19	.	TRBJ1-2	TGTGCCACCCAACAAGTACGGTATGGCTACACCTTC	CATQQVRYGYTF
.	TRBV5-1	.	TRBJ2-1	TGCGCCAGCAGAGCCCTCGAGGGGGATGAGCAGTTCTTC	CASRALEGDEQFF
.	TRBV19	.	TRBJ1-4	TGTGCCAGTAGTATACGGACACCAGGAAAAGGAGAAAAACTGTTTTTT	CASSIRTPGKGEKLFF
.	TRBV5-1	.	TRBJ1-4	TGCGCCAGCACCCAAGCCCCGGGGGTCACTAATGAAAAACTGTTTTTT	CASTQAPGVTNEKLFF